This record concerns one T cell receptor beta chain sequence. Its antigen is as yet unknown. cDNA prepared by RNA extraction and subsequent reverse transcription served as the template for sequencing. The repertoire was sequenced with immunoSEQ multiplex PCR; TCRdb's copy has only in-frame clones and lacks some. The sample holds 80,000 or so clones; approximately 70% are singletons and the top ten take less than 25%. The record originates from a study of CD8+ T cells in alopecia areata. Treatment reported: oral pan-JAK inhibitor, 5-10 mg twice daily. Regarding the study as a whole: Tofacitinib did not eliminate many expanded lesional clones from scalp or blood.

Germline V lookup: CDR1 MDHEN, CDR2 SYDVKM. V was cut by 4 bases and J by 4 bases, with 5 bases left in between. CDR3 size: 12 residues. The sample was CD8+ T cells sorted from blood, taken at week 24, from a patient treated with tofacitinib. This clonotype originated in a human donor with alopecia areata. The V call is TRBV28, the J call TRBJ1-5; D not certain. CDR3 loop: CASSSWNQPQHF. The CDR3 nucleotides are TGTGCCAGCAGTTCTTGGAATCAGCCCCAGCATTTT.